The 10 T cell receptor beta chains in this list originate from one sample, sequenced in a study of CXCR3-negative and CXCR3-positive naive CD8 T cells. cDNA libraries for TRB were generated by 5' RACE incorporating UMI labels. TCRdb processed the 5' RACE reads again and assigns one entry to each CDR3 protein, with no DNA. The repertoire table contains 45,000 or so distinct CDR3 sequences. The material sequenced was memory CD8+ T cells from blood. All receptors come from a human donor in good health. Some clones in this sample may be carry-over from other donors' samples.

The chain combines TRBV28 with TRBJ2-7; TCRdb indicates TRBD2, and absent DNA this call remains unverified. The CDR3 is made up of 15 amino acids. CDR1 MDHEN and CDR2 SYDVKM come from the germline V gene. CDR3 loop: CASSLSPAGGYEQYF.

The CDR3 loop reads CSVADFSGANVLTF. The chain couples TRBV29-1 to TRBJ2-6. Germline V lookup: CDR1 SQVTM, CDR2 ANQGSEA. The CDR3 extends over 14 amino acids.

This chain joins TRBV6-5 and TRBJ2-5; without DNA, the TCRdb call of TRBD2 cannot be checked. The CDR3 sequence is 15 residues long. Germline V gene sequence: CDR1 MNHEY, CDR2 SVGAGI. CDR3 protein: CASSQDPDAGETQYF.

The rearrangement uses TRBV29-1 and TRBJ1-2; the TRBD1 assignment by TCRdb is unverifiable without DNA. The CDR3 extends over 14 amino acids. From germline, CDR1 is SQVTM and CDR2 ANQGSEA. The CDR3 is CSETRTGVNYGYTF.

V usage is TRBV4-2 and J usage is TRBJ1-4; TCRdb returns TRBD1, unconfirmable since there is no DNA. The CDR3 extends over 16 amino acids. Germline CDR1 is LGHNA and CDR2 is YNFKEQ. CDR3 sequence reads: CASVATGTGFNEKLFF.

V is TRBV5-1 and J is TRBJ2-7; TCRdb names TRBD1, which stays unverified in the absence of DNA. This CDR3 is built from 14 residues. The germline V gene encodes CDR1 SGHRS and CDR2 YFSETQ. The CDR3 loop is CASSAGARVYEQYF.

The V and J genes are TRBV13 and TRBJ1-4; TCRdb designates TRBD1, a call that cannot be tested without DNA. The length of the CDR3 is 17 residues. CDR1 is PRHDT, CDR2 FYEKMQ, per germline (reference sequence). The CDR3 sequence: CASSFRVPSAANEKLFF. Full variable domain (missing parts from reference TRBV13 and TRBJ1-4): AAGVIQSPRHLIKEKRETATLKCYPIPRHDTVYWYQQGPGQDPQFLISFYEKMQSDKGSIPDRFSAQQFSDYHSELNMSSLELGDSALYFCASSFRVPSAANEKLFFGSGTQLSVL.

The chain is built from TRBV30 and TRBJ2-1. This CDR3 region has 12 residues. Germline CDR1 is GTSNPN and CDR2 is SVGIG (reference sequence). The chain's CDR3 is CAWSVQKGEQFF.

The rearrangement links TRBV28 to TRBJ2-7; TCRdb's D call, TRBD2, is unchecked because there is no DNA. Per germline, CDR1 MDHEN and CDR2 SYDVKM. The CDR3 length is 14 residues. This CDR3 is CASSSTPGLAGVYF.

V and J are TRBV6-5 and TRBJ2-5; TCRdb calls TRBD1, which cannot be checked without DNA. Germline assignment: CDR1 MNHEY and CDR2 SVGAGI. The CDR3 has 17 residues. CDR3 residues: CASSYPSTGRSAGTQYF.